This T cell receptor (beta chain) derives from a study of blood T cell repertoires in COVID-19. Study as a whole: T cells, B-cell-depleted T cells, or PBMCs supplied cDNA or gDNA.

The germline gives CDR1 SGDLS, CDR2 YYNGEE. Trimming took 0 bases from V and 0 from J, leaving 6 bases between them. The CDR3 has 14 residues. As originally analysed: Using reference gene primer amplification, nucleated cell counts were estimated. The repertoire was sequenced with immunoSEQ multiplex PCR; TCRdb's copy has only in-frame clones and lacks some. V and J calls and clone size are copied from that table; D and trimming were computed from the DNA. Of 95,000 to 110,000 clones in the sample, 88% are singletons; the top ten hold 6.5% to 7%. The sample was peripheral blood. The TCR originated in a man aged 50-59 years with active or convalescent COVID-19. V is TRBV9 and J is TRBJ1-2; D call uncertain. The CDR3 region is CASSVESANYGYTF. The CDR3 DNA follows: TGTGCCAGCAGCGTAGAGTCAGCTAACTATGGCTACACCTTC.